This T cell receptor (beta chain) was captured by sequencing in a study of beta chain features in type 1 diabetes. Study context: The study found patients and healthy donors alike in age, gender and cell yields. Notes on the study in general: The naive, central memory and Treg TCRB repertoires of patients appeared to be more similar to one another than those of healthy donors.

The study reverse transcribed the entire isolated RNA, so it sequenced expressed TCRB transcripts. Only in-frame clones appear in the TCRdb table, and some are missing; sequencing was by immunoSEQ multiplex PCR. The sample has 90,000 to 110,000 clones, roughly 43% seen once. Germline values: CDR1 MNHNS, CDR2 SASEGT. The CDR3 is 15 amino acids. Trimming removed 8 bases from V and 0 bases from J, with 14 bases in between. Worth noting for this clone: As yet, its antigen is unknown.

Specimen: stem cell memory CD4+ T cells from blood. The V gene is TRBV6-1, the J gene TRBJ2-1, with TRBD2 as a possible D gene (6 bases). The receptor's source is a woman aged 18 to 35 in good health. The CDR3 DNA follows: TGTGCCAGCTTAGGGACGGGGGACTCCTACAATGAGCAGTTCTTC. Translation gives CASLGTGDSYNEQFF.